This T cell receptor (beta chain) was documented in a study of CD8+CD57+ T cells in acquired aplastic anemia. As for the study in general: Sorted CD4+ plus CD8+ cells gave DNA averaging roughly 3 ug. Study findings and constraints: Patients and controls were found to share more than 25 CD8+ CDR3 sequences. Simpson's diversity of CD8+ cells was not significantly different in patients compared with controls.

Regarding this clonotype: No antigen is known for it.

In patients chosen for sequencing, flow cytometry had shown CD8+CD57+ cell expansion. Severe acquired aplastic anemia was diagnosed in all patients. The study profiled TCR beta VDJ and CDR3 using genomic DNA as template. TCRdb re-derived calls from the reads in MiXCR, one entry per CDR3 protein. The data show some 160,000 distinct CDR3 sequences, 40% to 55% seen once. This CDR3 region has 13 residues. CDR1 and CDR2 from the germline V gene are SQVTM and ANQGSEA. Germline trimming cut 2 bases from V and 10 bases from J; bases unmatched to any gene: 8. The source is a human donor with aplastic anemia. The V and J genes are TRBV29-1 and TRBJ2-5, with 9 bases fitting TRBD2. The specimen was sorted CD4+, CD8+, or CD8+CD57+ T cells (not recorded which) from PBMCs. CDR3 region: CSVETGGREGQYF. The CDR3 DNA sequence: TGCAGCGTTGAAACAGGTGGGCGGGAGGGCCAGTACTTC.